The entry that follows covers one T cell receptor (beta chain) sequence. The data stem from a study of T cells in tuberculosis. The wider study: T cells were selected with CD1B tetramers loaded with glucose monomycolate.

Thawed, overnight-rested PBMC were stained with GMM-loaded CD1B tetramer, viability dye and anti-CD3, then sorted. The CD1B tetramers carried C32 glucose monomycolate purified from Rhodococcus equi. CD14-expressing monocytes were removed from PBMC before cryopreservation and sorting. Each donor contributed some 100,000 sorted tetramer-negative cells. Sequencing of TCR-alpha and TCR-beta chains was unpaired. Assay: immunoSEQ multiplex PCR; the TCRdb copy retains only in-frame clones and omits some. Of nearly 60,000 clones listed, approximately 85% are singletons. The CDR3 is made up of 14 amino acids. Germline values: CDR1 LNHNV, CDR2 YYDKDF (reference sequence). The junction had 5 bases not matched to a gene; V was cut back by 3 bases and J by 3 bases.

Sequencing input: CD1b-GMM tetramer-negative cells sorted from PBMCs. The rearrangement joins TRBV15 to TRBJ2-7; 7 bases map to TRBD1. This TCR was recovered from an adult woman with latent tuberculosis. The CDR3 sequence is CATSRLGTDYEQYF. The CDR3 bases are TGTGCCACCAGCAGGCTCGGGACAGACTACGAGCAGTACTTC.